This T cell receptor (beta chain) is from a study of read filtering for tumor transcriptome and immune sequencing. The CDR3 length is 16 residues. The V gene's germline CDR1 is MGHRA and CDR2 YSYEKL. The trim removed 6 bases at V and 5 bases at J, leaving 12 bases unmatched. The library was built from roughly 400 ng RNA with molecular barcoded adaptors for alpha/delta and beta/gamma chains. A single record per CDR3 protein comes from TCRdb applying MiXCR to the reads. The sample lists some 120,000 distinct CDR3 sequences, over 10% occurring once. Many counts were recorded for this clonotype. The source material was a population of CD138-negative cells sorted from bone marrow. The rearrangement links TRBV4-1 to TRBJ2-2; 7 bases match TRBD2. The TCR sequence derives from a donor at least 40 years old with multiple myeloma. CDR3 amino acids: CASSAGGEGRTGELFF. The CDR3 DNA is TGCGCCAGCAGTGCCGGAGGGGAGGGCCGAACCGGGGAGCTGTTTTTT.